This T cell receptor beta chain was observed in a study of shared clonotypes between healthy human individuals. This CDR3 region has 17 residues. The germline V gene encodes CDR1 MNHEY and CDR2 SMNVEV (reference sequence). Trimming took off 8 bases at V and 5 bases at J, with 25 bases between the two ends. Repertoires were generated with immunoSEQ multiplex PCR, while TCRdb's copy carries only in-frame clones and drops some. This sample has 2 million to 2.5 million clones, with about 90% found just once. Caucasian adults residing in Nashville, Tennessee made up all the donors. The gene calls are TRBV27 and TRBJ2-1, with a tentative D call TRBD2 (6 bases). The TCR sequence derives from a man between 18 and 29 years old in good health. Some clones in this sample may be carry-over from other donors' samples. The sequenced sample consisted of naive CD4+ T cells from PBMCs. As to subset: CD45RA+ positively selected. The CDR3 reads CASQRSLAISRNNEQFF. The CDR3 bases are TGTGCCAGCCAAAGATCACTAGCTATTTCCCGAAACAATGAGCAGTTCTTC.